These 20 T cell receptor beta chains originate from one sample sequenced in a study of cytomegalovirus exposure and HLA in healthy donors. The PCR was carried out with 60 Vbeta primers and 13 Jbeta primers. TCRdb keeps only in-frame clones here, not all; method: immunoSEQ multiplex PCR. Of approximately 170,000 clones listed, 79% are singletons. Sequencing was done on a sample of PBMCs. These receptors were taken from a woman aged 18-29 years in good health and CMV-seronegative.

This chain joins TRBV4-2 and TRBJ2-7, with D possibly matching TRBD2 (6 bases). The J call may be wrong; the DNA end is better matched by TRBJ2-5. Germline CDR1 LGHNA, CDR2 YNFKEQ. The CDR3 has 16 residues. CDR3 region: CASSQDGDSGEETQYF. CDR3 in DNA: TGTGCCAGCAGCCAAGATGGAGATAGCGGAGAAGAGACCCAGTACTTC.

This clone was detected only once. The rearrangement uses TRBV10-1 and TRBJ2-7; D may be TRBD2 (5 bases). CDR3 length: 13 amino acids. Trimming left V 3 bases short and J 6 bases short, with 12 bases between. The germline V gene encodes CDR1 WNHNN and CDR2 SYGVQD (reference sequence). This chain's CDR3 is CASSDGPRGEQYF. In DNA form, the CDR3 reads TGCGCCAGCAGTGACGGGCCACGGGGCGAGCAGTACTTC.

This chain links TRBV7-2 with TRBJ1-4; TRBD1 is a possible D gene (5 bases). V was trimmed by 1 base and J by 12 bases, leaving 15 bases between them. CDR1 and CDR2 (germline): SGHTA, FQGNSA. The CDR3 runs 14 residues. CDR3 sequence (DNA): TGTGCCAGCAGCTTAGTAGCCGGCGGGGGGGAACTGTTTTTT. It specifies CASSLVAGGGELFF.

In this sample, this clone turned up a few times. CDR3 nucleotides: TGTGCCAGCAGGCTCGGGACAGACTATAATTCACCCCTCCACTTT. Amino acids: CASRLGTDYNSPLHF. The genes are TRBV5-4 and TRBJ1-6; 7 bases match TRBD1. The germline gives CDR1 SGHNT, CDR2 YYREEE (reference sequence). The V gene end was trimmed by 5 bases and the J gene end by 3 bases; junction bases not matched to a gene: 5. The CDR3 consists of 15 residues.

The chain links TRBV29-1 to TRBJ1-2, with TRBD1 matching over 9 bases. In germline, CDR1 is SQVTM, CDR2 ANQGSEA. V was pared by 6 bases and J by 3 bases, with 8 bases of the junction left unmatched. This CDR3 region has 14 residues. CDR3 amino acids: CSVVTGGAYYGYTF. CDR3 nucleotide sequence: TGCAGCGTCGTTACAGGGGGCGCGTACTATGGCTACACCTTC.

This clone occurred a few times. The genes are TRBV2 and TRBJ2-7; 7 positions agree with TRBD1. V was pared by 6 bases and J by 3 bases, with 8 bases of the junction left unmatched. Germline CDR1 SNHLY, CDR2 FYNNEI. The CDR3 spans 14 residues. This CDR3 is CASRPGTAVYEQYF. For the CDR3, the DNA is TGTGCCAGCAGACCCGGGACAGCCGTCTACGAGCAGTACTTC.

V gene TRBV11-3 combines with J gene TRBJ1-1; tentatively, D is TRBD1 (6 bases). Between the trimmed V and J ends, which lost 5 bases and 0 bases, there was a span of 19 bases. The CDR3 runs to 17 residues. The germline gives CDR1 SGHNT, CDR2 YENEEA. As DNA, the CDR3 is TGTGCCAGCAGCCCCCACGGACAGACAAATATGAACACTGAAGCTTTCTTT. Protein product: CASSPHGQTNMNTEAFF.

The chain uses TRBV2 and TRBJ2-3; D is perhaps TRBD2 (5 bases). Germline V lookup: CDR1 SNHLY, CDR2 FYNNEI. This CDR3 spans 12 amino acids. V was shortened by 4 bases and J by 5 bases, with 7 bases between the two germline ends. The CDR3 DNA follows: TGTGCCAGCAGTGCTCGGGAAGATACGCAGTATTTT. It yields the protein CASSAREDTQYF.

The chain recombines TRBV28 with TRBJ1-2, with a tentative D call TRBD1 (6 bases). V shed 3 bases and J shed 7 bases, with 12 bases lying between them. CDR1 is MDHEN, CDR2 SYDVKM, per germline. The CDR3 extends over 13 amino acids. CDR3 sequence (DNA): TGTGCCAGCAGTTTGGACAGTCAGGGTGGCTACACCTTC. Translated, it gives CASSLDSQGGYTF.

The V call is TRBV18, the J call TRBJ2-2, with 8 bases fitting TRBD2. J was trimmed by 0 bases and V by 4 bases; bases with no gene match: 7. This CDR3 region has 17 residues. Germline values: CDR1 KGHSH, CDR2 LQKENI. DNA of the CDR3: TGTGCCAGCTCACTGGGACTAGGAATAACGAACACCGGGGAGCTGTTTTTT. Its protein is CASSLGLGITNTGELFF.

J is TRBJ2-2 and V is TRBV4-1; 10 bases are shared with TRBD2. Germline V gives CDR1 MGHRA, CDR2 YSYEKL. This CDR3 comprises 17 residues. The trim removed 0 bases at V and 4 bases at J, leaving 5 bases unmatched. CDR3 amino acids: CASSQERLAGGTGELFF. CDR3 coding DNA: TGCGCCAGCAGCCAAGAAAGATTAGCGGGAGGCACCGGGGAGCTGTTTTTT.

The chain recombines TRBV28 with TRBJ1-1; D gene unclear. V lost 5 bases and J lost 1, with 11 bases in between. This CDR3 region has 14 residues. Per the germline V gene, CDR1 is MDHEN and CDR2 is SYDVKM. The DNA of the CDR3 is TGTGCCAGCAGTCCCCCTATTGCGAACACTGAAGCTTTCTTT. Amino acid sequence: CASSPPIANTEAFF.

The chain has TRBV7-2 and TRBJ2-3, with 9 bases fitting TRBD1. The CDR3 is 16 residues long. Trimming removed 5 bases from V and 0 bases from J; junction bases left unmatched: 6. Per the germline V gene, CDR1 is SGHTA and CDR2 is FQGNSA. The CDR3 loop is CASSPTGGESTDTQYF. The CDR3 nucleotides are TGTGCCAGCAGCCCTACAGGGGGCGAGAGCACAGATACGCAGTATTTT.

This chain joins TRBV5-4 and TRBJ2-1, with 9 nucleotides matching TRBD2. Germline V gives CDR1 SGHNT, CDR2 YYREEE (reference sequence). This CDR3 comprises 14 residues. Trimming at V came to 0 bases and at J to 10 bases, leaving 5 bases not matched to a gene. The CDR3 DNA follows: TGTGCCAGCAGCTTGGGTAGCGGGAGTGGAGAGCAGTTCTTC. Its translation is CASSLGSGSGEQFF.

This clone was seen more than once but under ten times. The gene calls are TRBV15 and TRBJ1-1; a possible D gene is TRBD1 (5 bases). The length of the CDR3 is 12 residues. The germline V and J ends were trimmed by 5 bases and 3 bases, with 7 bases remaining between them. From germline, CDR1 is LNHNV and CDR2 YYDKDF (reference sequence). The CDR3 spells CATSSGYTEAFF. The CDR3 DNA reads as TGTGCCACCAGCTCAGGGTACACTGAAGCTTTCTTT.

This rearrangement joins TRBV19 to TRBJ1-3; 10 bases agree with TRBD1. V lost 9 bases, J lost 0 bases, and 5 bases stayed unmatched. Germline CDR1 is LNHDA and CDR2 is SQIVND (reference sequence). The CDR3 extends over 15 amino acids. The CDR3 DNA reads TGTGCCAGCACGACAGGGGGCGCCTCTGGAAACACCATATATTTT. This sequence encodes CASTTGGASGNTIYF.

This clone was seen a few times. This chain joins TRBV5-1 and TRBJ1-1, with D possibly matching TRBD1 (5 bases). V lost 1 base and J 5 bases, leaving 12 bases between the germline ends. This CDR3 region has 14 residues. Germline V gene sequence: CDR1 SGHRS, CDR2 YFSETQ. The chain's CDR3 is CASSLSLGGTEAFF. CDR3 in DNA: TGCGCCAGCAGCTTGTCGTTGGGGGGGACTGAAGCTTTCTTT.

This chain joins TRBV6-6 and TRBJ1-5, with TRBD1 matching over 7 bases. The CDR3 loop spans 14 amino acids. Germline V gives CDR1 MNHNY, CDR2 SVGAGI (reference sequence). J was trimmed by 2 bases and V by 6 bases; bases with no gene match: 4. CDR3 DNA: TGTGCCAGCAGCGCAGACAGGGGCAATCAGCCCCAGCATTTT. Translated: CASSADRGNQPQHF.

The chain combines TRBV7-3 with TRBJ1-3; D is unclear. Per the germline V gene, CDR1 is SGHTA and CDR2 is FQGTGA. Trimming took off 2 bases at V and 0 bases at J, with 8 bases between the two ends. The CDR3 runs to 15 residues. CDR3 nucleotides: TGTGCCAGCAGCTTAGCCGGGATCTCTGGAAACACCATATATTTT. Residues: CASSLAGISGNTIYF.

V gene TRBV5-4 combines with J gene TRBJ2-7, with no clear D. The CDR3 covers 13 residues. The germline V and J ends were trimmed by 4 bases and 2 bases, with 10 bases remaining between them. Germline CDR1 is SGHNT and CDR2 is YYREEE (reference sequence). The CDR3 coding sequence is TGTGCCAGCAGCAGACTGCCGACCTACGAGCAGTACTTC. Protein: CASSRLPTYEQYF.